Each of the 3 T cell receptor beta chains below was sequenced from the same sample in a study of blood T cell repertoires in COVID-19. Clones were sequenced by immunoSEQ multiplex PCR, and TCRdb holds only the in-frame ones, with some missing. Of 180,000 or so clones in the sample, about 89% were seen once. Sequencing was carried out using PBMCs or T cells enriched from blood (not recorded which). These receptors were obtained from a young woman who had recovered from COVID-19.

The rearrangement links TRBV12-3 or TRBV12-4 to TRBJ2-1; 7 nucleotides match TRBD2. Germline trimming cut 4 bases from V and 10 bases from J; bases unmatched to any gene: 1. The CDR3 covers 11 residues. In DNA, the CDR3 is TGTGCCAGCAGTTGGGGGGGGGAGCAGTTCTTC. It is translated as CASSWGGEQFF.

The CDR3 loop reads CASSLGAGGLYGYTF. CDR3 sequence (DNA): TGTGCCAGCAGCTTAGGTGCGGGGGGCCTATATGGCTACACCTTC. The chain uses TRBV7-9 and TRBJ1-2; maybe TRBD1 (6 bases). V was trimmed by 1 base and J by 5 bases, leaving 14 bases between them. Per the germline V gene, CDR1 is SEHNR and CDR2 is FQNEAQ (reference sequence). This CDR3 has 15 amino acids.

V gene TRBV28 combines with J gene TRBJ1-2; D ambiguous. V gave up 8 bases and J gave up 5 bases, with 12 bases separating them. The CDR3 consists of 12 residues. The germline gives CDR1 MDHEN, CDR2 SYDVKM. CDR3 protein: CASAPGEYGYTF. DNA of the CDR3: TGTGCCAGCGCCCCCGGGGAGTATGGCTACACCTTC.